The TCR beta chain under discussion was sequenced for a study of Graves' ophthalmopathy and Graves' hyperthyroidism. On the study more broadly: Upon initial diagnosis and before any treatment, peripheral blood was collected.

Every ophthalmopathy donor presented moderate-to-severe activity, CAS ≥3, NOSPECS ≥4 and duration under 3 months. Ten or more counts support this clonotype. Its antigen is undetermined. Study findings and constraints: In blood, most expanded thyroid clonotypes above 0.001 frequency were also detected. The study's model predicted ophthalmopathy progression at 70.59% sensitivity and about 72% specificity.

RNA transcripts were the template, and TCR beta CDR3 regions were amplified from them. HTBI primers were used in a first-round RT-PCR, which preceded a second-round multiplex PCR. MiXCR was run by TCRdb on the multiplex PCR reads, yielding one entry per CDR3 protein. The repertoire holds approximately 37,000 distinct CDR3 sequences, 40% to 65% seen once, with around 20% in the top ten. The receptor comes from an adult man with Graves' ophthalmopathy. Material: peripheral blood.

CDR3 sequence: CASSLERGNSPLHF. In DNA form, the CDR3 reads TGTGCCAGCAGTTTGGAAAGGGGCAATTCACCCCTCCACTTT. The chain is built from TRBV12-3 or TRBV12-4 and TRBJ1-6, with D perhaps matching TRBD1 (5 bases). The length of the CDR3 is 14 residues. The V end was cut by 3 bases, the J end by 7 bases, with 10 bases between.